This passage covers 32 T cell receptor beta chains from one sample sequenced in a study of Graves' ophthalmopathy and Graves' hyperthyroidism. The TCR beta CDR3 regions underwent amplification from RNA transcripts. Second-round multiplex PCR followed a first-round RT-PCR using HTBI primers. TCRdb re-derived calls from the multiplex PCR reads in MiXCR, one entry per CDR3 protein. The table records over a million distinct CDR3 sequences, 35% to 40% of them present only once. Sequencing input: peripheral blood or thyroid tissue (not recorded which). These receptors were obtained from an adult man with Graves' hyperthyroidism.

This clonotype was counted at least ten times. The chain employs TRBV5-1 and TRBJ2-2; D ambiguous. This CDR3 comprises 13 residues. CDR1 and CDR2 (germline): SGHRS, YFSETQ. Trimming stripped 5 bases from V and 0 bases from J, with 5 bases between. In DNA, the CDR3 is TGCGCCAGCAGAGGAACGAACACCGGGGAGCTGTTTTTT. This codes for CASRGTNTGELFF.

This chain joins TRBV7-2 and TRBJ2-2; D possibly corresponds to TRBD1 (6 bases). Trimming left V 0 bases short and J 11 bases short, with 13 bases between. The V gene's germline CDR1 is SGHTA and CDR2 FQGNSA. The CDR3 extends over 14 amino acids. The CDR3 DNA follows: TGTGCCAGCAGCTTAGCCCAGGGGTTGGGCGAGCTGTTTTTT. This encodes CASSLAQGLGELFF. Filled out from reference TRBV7-2 and TRBJ2-2, the complete variable domain reads GAGVSQSPSNKVTEKGKDVELRCDPISGHTALYWYRQSLGQGLEFLIYFQGNSAPDKSGLPSDRFSAERTGGSVSTLTIQRTQQEDSAVYLCASSLAQGLGELFFGEGSRLTVL.

In the case of this clonotype: A read error may produce the germline difference seen at one junction end. J is TRBJ2-6 and V is TRBV10-3, with D perhaps TRBD2 (6 bases). There are 12 residues in the CDR3. Germline V gene sequence: CDR1 ENHRY, CDR2 SYGVKD. DNA of the CDR3: TGTGCCAGCAGTGAATCCGAGGTGAGGGAGGCTTTC. Amino acid sequence: CASSESEVREAF.

In the case of this clonotype: At one end the junction does not follow the germline gene, possibly because of a read error. This chain links TRBV7-9 with TRBJ1-6; TRBD1 aligns across 8 bases. In germline, CDR1 is SEHNR, CDR2 FQNEAQ (reference sequence). The CDR3 loop spans 15 amino acids. The DNA of the CDR3 is TGTGCCGGCAGCTTAGCGGGACAGGATAATTCACCCCTCCACTTT. As protein: CAGSLAGQDNSPLHF.

The genes are TRBV2 and TRBJ1-2; TRBD1 aligns across 9 bases. Germline lookup yields CDR1 SNHLY and CDR2 FYNNEI. This CDR3 is built from 14 residues. The V segment lost 6 bases and the J segment 7 bases; nucleotides outside the gene matches: 9. Written as DNA, the CDR3 is TGTGCCAGCAGCCGGGACAGGGTGATCTCTGGCTACACCTTC. Translated, it gives CASSRDRVISGYTF.

This clonotype occurred many times. The genes are TRBV7-8 and TRBJ2-2; no clear D gene. V gave up 5 bases and J gave up 2 bases, with 24 bases separating them. This CDR3 has 19 residues. Germline-derived CDR1 and CDR2 are SGHVS and FQNEAQ. The CDR3 sequence: CASSPKSRTDYANTGELFF. The CDR3 nucleotides read TGTGCCAGCAGCCCCAAAAGTAGGACGGATTATGCAAACACCGGGGAGCTGTTTTTT.

This clonotype was counted many times. The V gene is TRBV7-6, the J gene TRBJ2-7; D gene uncertain. V lost 5 bases and J lost 6, with 14 bases in between. CDR1 SGHVS and CDR2 FNYEAQ come from the germline V gene. The CDR3 has 13 residues. The chain's CDR3 is CASSPFSSAEQYF. CDR3 DNA sequence: TGTGCCAGCAGCCCCTTCTCTTCCGCCGAGCAGTACTTC.

This clonotype was counted ten times or more. The CDR3 bases are TGTGCCAGCAGTGAATTGGAGGGGGCATTCTATGGCTACACCTTC. The encoded protein is CASSELEGAFYGYTF. This rearrangement joins TRBV2 to TRBJ1-2; 7 positions match TRBD1. Germline V gene data show CDR1 as SNHLY and CDR2 as FYNNEI. J lost 4 bases, V lost 2 bases, and 7 bases had no gene match. The CDR3 runs 15 residues.

As for this clonotype: A clone one base away is much larger, so this may be a read error. The CDR3 DNA follows: TGTGCCACCAGCAAACGCCAGACAGGGAACACCGGGGAGCTGTTTTTT. Translating gives CATSKRQTGNTGELFF. V usage is TRBV15 and J usage is TRBJ2-2; the D gene is possibly TRBD1 (6 bases). The CDR3 contains 16 residues. Trimming left V 4 bases short and J 1 base short, with 13 bases between. CDR1 and CDR2 from the germline V gene are LNHNV and YYDKDF (reference sequence).

This clonotype was counted ten times or more. The rearrangement links TRBV20-1 to TRBJ2-7, with 8 bases matching TRBD1. Germline V gene lookup returns CDR1 DFQATT and CDR2 SNEGSKA (reference sequence). Unmatched junction bases numbered 4, after V lost 0 bases and J lost 3 bases. The CDR3 extends over 14 amino acids. The CDR3 here is CSARDLGQGYEQYF. The CDR3 nucleotides are TGCAGTGCTAGAGATCTCGGACAGGGCTACGAGCAGTACTTC.

This clonotype was seen repeatedly, ten times or more. V gene TRBV19 combines with J gene TRBJ2-5; a weak D match, TRBD1 (8 bases). V shed 6 bases and J shed 3 bases, with 14 bases lying between them. Germline CDR1 reads LNHDA; CDR2 reads SQIVND (reference sequence). This CDR3 spans 14 amino acids. The CDR3 DNA reads as TGTGCCAGTAGCACAGGGGGGGCCAAAGAGACCCAGTACTTC. Its translation: CASSTGGAKETQYF.

Note on this clonotype: A read error is possible here, since a much larger clone lies one base away. The chain carries TRBV24-1 and TRBJ1-2; TRBD1 matches 8 bases. CDR1 is KGHDR and CDR2 is SFDVKD in the germline V gene. This CDR3 is 13 amino acids long. CDR3 DNA sequence: TGTGCCACCAGGGCGACAGGGGAATTTGGCTACATCTTC. It yields the protein CATRATGEFGYIF.

The genes are TRBV14 and TRBJ1-1; 7 positions match TRBD1. V lost 4 bases to trimming and J lost 2 bases; unmatched junction nucleotides: 16. Per germline, CDR1 SGHDN and CDR2 FVKESK. The CDR3 totals 18 residues. Here the CDR3 reads CASSRTGRRGRENTEAFF. The CDR3 region has the DNA TGTGCCAGCAGCCGGACTGGGAGGAGGGGGCGAGAAAACACTGAAGCTTTCTTT. The variable domain in full, with the rest retrieved from reference TRBV14 and TRBJ1-1, is EAGVTQFPSHSVIEKGQTVTLRCDPISGHDNLYWYRRVMGKEIKFLLHFVKESKQDESGMPNNRFLAERTGGTYSTLKVQPAELEDSGVYFCASSRTGRRGRENTEAFFGQGTRLTVV.

On this clonotype: It is likely a read error, because the conserved phenylalanine at the end of the CDR3 is missing. V gene TRBV9 combines with J gene TRBJ1-1, with D possibly TRBD1 on 6 matching bases. Germline CDR1 is SGDLS and CDR2 is YYNGEE. The CDR3 runs 16 residues. The CDR3 sequence is CAGSVTGGPGNTEAFS. CDR3 sequence (DNA): TGTGCCGGCAGCGTTACTGGGGGGCCTGGGAACACTGAAGCTTTCTCT.

The chain links TRBV10-3 to TRBJ1-5, with a tentative D call TRBD1 (5 bases). This CDR3 region has 14 residues. Trimming left V 4 bases short and J 4 bases short, with 11 bases between. Germline-derived CDR1 and CDR2 are ENHRY and SYGVKD. The CDR3 reads CAISGGVENQPQHF. The CDR3 DNA follows: TGTGCCATCAGTGGGGGGGTGGAAAATCAGCCCCAGCATTTT.

Note on this clonotype: Being one base from a much bigger clone, this may be a read error. The chain links TRBV5-1 to TRBJ2-5; D unresolved. The CDR3 consists of 12 residues. Germline CDR1 is SGHRS and CDR2 is YFSETQ. Trimming pared 5 bases from V and 6 bases from J, leaving 11 bases between. CDR3 nucleotide sequence: TGCGCCAGCAGACCCGACACTAAGACCCAGTACTTC. Translation: CASRPDTKTQYF. Full variable domain (outside the CDR3, taken from reference TRBV5-1 and TRBJ2-5): KAGVTQTPRYLIKTRGQQVTLSCSPISGHRSVSWYQQTPGQGLQFLFEYFSETQRNKGNFPGRFSGRQFSNSRSEMNVSTLELGDSALYLCASRPDTKTQYFGPGTRLLVL.

This clonotype was found many times. This chain links TRBV4-2 with TRBJ1-5, with TRBD1 identical over 8 bases. V dropped 8 bases and J dropped 0; count of bases not matched to a gene: 6. This CDR3 has 15 amino acids. Germline V gives CDR1 LGHNA, CDR2 YNFKEQ. This chain's CDR3 is CASGQGEGSNQPQHF. As DNA, the CDR3 is TGTGCCAGCGGACAGGGAGAAGGTAGCAATCAGCCCCAGCATTTT.

The table lists this clonotype with a few counts. The V gene is TRBV12-3 or TRBV12-4, the J gene TRBJ2-2, with 7 bases lining up with TRBD1. This CDR3 has 18 amino acids. The ends lost 4 bases at V and 1 base at J; junction bases unmatched: 12. CDR3 amino acids: CASSSRDSKDKNTGELFF. The DNA for the CDR3 is TGTGCCAGCAGTTCTAGGGACAGCAAGGATAAGAACACCGGGGAGCTGTTTTTT.

The chain recombines TRBV14 with TRBJ1-3, with a tentative D call TRBD1 (5 bases). Germline-derived CDR1 and CDR2 are SGHDN and FVKESK. V gave up 6 bases and J gave up 4 bases, with 31 bases separating them. The CDR3 is 20 amino acids. The CDR3 DNA reads as TGTGCCAGCAGTCCCCACTTTCCGGGATCGCGGGCGGGGCGCGGAAACACCATATATTTT. Translating it yields CASSPHFPGSRAGRGNTIYF.

About this clonotype itself: Just one base apart from a much larger clone, this may be a read error. This chain uses TRBV9 with TRBJ2-7; no firm D call. The CDR3 runs 14 residues. The V and J ends lost 0 bases and 0 bases respectively, with 7 bases between them. From germline, CDR1 is SGDLS and CDR2 YYNGEE. The CDR3 spells CASSVEASSYEQYF. DNA of the CDR3: TGTGCCAGCAGCGTAGAGGCCAGCTCCTACGAGCAGTACTTC. The variable domain in full, with the rest retrieved from reference TRBV9 and TRBJ2-7, is DSGVTQTPKHLITATGQRVTLRCSPRSGDLSVYWYQQSLDQGLQFLIQYYNGEERAKGNILERFSAQQFPDLHSELNLSSLELGDSALYFCASSVEASSYEQYFGPGTRLTVT.

This clonotype turned up a few times. This rearrangement joins TRBV7-8 to TRBJ1-5, with D possibly matching TRBD1 (5 bases). V was pared by 4 bases and J by 5 bases, with 12 bases between. This CDR3 has 14 amino acids. Germline V CDR1 and CDR2: SGHVS, FQNEAQ. CDR3: CASSSGGDDQPQHF. The CDR3 nucleotides are TGTGCCAGCAGCTCAGGCGGGGACGATCAGCCCCAGCATTTT.

This clonotype turned up a few times. The V call is TRBV5-1, the J call TRBJ2-7, with TRBD1 matching 8 bases. Trimming cost V 4 bases and J 5 bases; bases outside gene matches: 8. Germline V gives CDR1 SGHRS, CDR2 YFSETQ. The CDR3 runs to 14 residues. CDR3 loop: CASSPRTGINEQYF. As DNA, the CDR3 is TGCGCCAGCAGCCCGAGGACAGGGATAAACGAGCAGTACTTC. Full variable domain (remainder filled in from reference TRBV5-1 and TRBJ2-7): KAGVTQTPRYLIKTRGQQVTLSCSPISGHRSVSWYQQTPGQGLQFLFEYFSETQRNKGNFPGRFSGRQFSNSRSEMNVSTLELGDSALYLCASSPRTGINEQYFGPGTRLTVT.

This clonotype was counted a few times. V is TRBV6-5 and J is TRBJ1-1, with D tentatively TRBD1 (5 bases). V was cut by 5 bases and J by 5 bases, with 18 bases left in between. Germline V CDR1 and CDR2: MNHEY, SVGAGI. The length of the CDR3 is 15 residues. The CDR3: CASSTGTQAGTEAFF. CDR3 sequence (DNA): TGTGCCAGCAGTACCGGGACTCAAGCCGGGACTGAAGCTTTCTTT.

The V and J genes are TRBV9 and TRBJ2-7; D is perhaps TRBD1 (6 bases). The CDR3 is made up of 14 amino acids. In germline, CDR1 is SGDLS, CDR2 YYNGEE. Trimming removed 3 bases from V and 7 bases from J, with 17 bases in between. The chain's CDR3 is CASSDRTESGEQYF. For the CDR3, the DNA is TGTGCCAGCAGCGATAGGACAGAATCCGGGGAGCAGTACTTC.

This clonotype came up a few times. The V call is TRBV5-8, the J call TRBJ1-1; D not certain. The V gene's germline CDR1 is SGHTS and CDR2 YDEGEE. V lost 4 bases, J lost 4 bases, and 11 bases lay in between. This CDR3 has 13 residues. The CDR3 bases are TGTGCCAGCAGCGCCATTTTGAGCACTGAAGCTTTCTTT. It specifies CASSAILSTEAFF.

This clonotype was detected only a few times. This may arise from a read error, as a much more abundant clone is one base away. It is likely a read error, because the conserved phenylalanine at the end of the CDR3 is missing. The chain combines TRBV5-1 with TRBJ1-2; 8 bases agree with TRBD1. The germline V gene has CDR1 SGHRS and CDR2 YFSETQ. The CDR3 consists of 15 residues. Trimming took 0 bases from V and 8 from J; bases not matched to a gene: 9. This chain's CDR3 is CASSLEAGGGSGYTL. CDR3 nucleotide sequence: TGCGCCAGCAGCTTGGAGGCAGGGGGCGGTTCAGGCTACACCCTC.

The V call is TRBV19, the J call TRBJ2-7; 7 bases map to TRBD1. The CDR3 has 13 residues. The V segment lost 6 bases and the J segment 6 bases; nucleotides outside the gene matches: 8. The germline CDR1 and CDR2 sequences are LNHDA and SQIVND (reference sequence). The CDR3 here is CASSETGIGEQYF. CDR3 nucleotide sequence: TGTGCCAGTAGCGAGACAGGGATTGGCGAGCAGTACTTC.

This clonotype came up many times. CDR3 region: CSVRGGTTTYEQYF. CDR3 DNA: TGCAGCGTTCGGGGCGGGACTACGACCTACGAGCAGTACTTC. The chain combines TRBV29-1 with TRBJ2-7; 7 bases match TRBD2. V was clipped by 5 bases and J by 2 bases; unmatched bases: 9. CDR3 length: 14 amino acids. The germline CDR1 and CDR2 sequences are SQVTM and ANQGSEA.

This chain connects TRBV19 to TRBJ2-2; 7 nucleotides align to TRBD1. V shed 3 bases, J shed 7 bases, and the junction held 5 bases outside the gene matches. Germline CDR1 is LNHDA and CDR2 is SQIVND (reference sequence). The CDR3 runs 14 residues. The CDR3 reads CASSISQGLGELFF. The CDR3 bases are TGTGCCAGTAGTATCTCACAGGGGCTCGGGGAGCTGTTTTTT.

This clonotype appeared many times. CDR3 sequence: CASSLGIGGQGYGYTF. Written as DNA, the CDR3 is TGTGCCAGCAGCTTAGGGATTGGCGGACAGGGCTATGGCTACACCTTC. V gene TRBV7-8 combines with J gene TRBJ1-2, with 8 bases that match TRBD1. Trimming removed 1 base from V and 4 bases from J; junction bases left unmatched: 8. There are 16 residues in the CDR3. Germline CDR1 reads SGHVS; CDR2 reads FQNEAQ.

This clonotype was picked up one time. The chain has TRBV10-3 and TRBJ1-1; D unresolved. The CDR3 consists of 14 residues. Germline CDR1 ENHRY, CDR2 SYGVKD. V lost 0 bases to trimming and J lost 2 bases, with 7 bases between them. CDR3: CAISESATNTEAFF. The CDR3 nucleotides read TGTGCCATCAGTGAGTCGGCGACAAACACTGAAGCTTTCTTT.

This rearrangement joins TRBV7-2 to TRBJ2-5; D is unresolved. The CDR3 sequence is 13 residues long. CDR1 is SGHTA and CDR2 is FQGNSA in the germline V gene. V lost 7 bases and J 5 bases, leaving 14 bases between the germline ends. The CDR3 nucleotides are TGTGCCAGCAAATCCCCCCCTTTGGAGACCCAGTACTTC. It translates to CASKSPPLETQYF.